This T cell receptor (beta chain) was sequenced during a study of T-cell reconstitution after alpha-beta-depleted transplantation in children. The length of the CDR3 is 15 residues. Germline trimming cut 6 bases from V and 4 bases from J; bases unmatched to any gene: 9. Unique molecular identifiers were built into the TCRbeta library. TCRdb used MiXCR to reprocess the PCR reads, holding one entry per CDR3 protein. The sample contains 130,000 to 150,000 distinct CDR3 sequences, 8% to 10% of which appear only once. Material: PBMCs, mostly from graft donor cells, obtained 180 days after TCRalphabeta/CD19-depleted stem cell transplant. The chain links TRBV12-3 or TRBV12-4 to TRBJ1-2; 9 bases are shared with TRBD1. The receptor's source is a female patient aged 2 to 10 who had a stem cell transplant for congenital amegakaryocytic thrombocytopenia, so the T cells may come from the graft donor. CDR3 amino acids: CASSSRDRVSYGYTF. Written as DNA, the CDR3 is TGTGCCAGCAGCAGCCGGGACAGGGTTAGCTATGGCTACACCTTC.